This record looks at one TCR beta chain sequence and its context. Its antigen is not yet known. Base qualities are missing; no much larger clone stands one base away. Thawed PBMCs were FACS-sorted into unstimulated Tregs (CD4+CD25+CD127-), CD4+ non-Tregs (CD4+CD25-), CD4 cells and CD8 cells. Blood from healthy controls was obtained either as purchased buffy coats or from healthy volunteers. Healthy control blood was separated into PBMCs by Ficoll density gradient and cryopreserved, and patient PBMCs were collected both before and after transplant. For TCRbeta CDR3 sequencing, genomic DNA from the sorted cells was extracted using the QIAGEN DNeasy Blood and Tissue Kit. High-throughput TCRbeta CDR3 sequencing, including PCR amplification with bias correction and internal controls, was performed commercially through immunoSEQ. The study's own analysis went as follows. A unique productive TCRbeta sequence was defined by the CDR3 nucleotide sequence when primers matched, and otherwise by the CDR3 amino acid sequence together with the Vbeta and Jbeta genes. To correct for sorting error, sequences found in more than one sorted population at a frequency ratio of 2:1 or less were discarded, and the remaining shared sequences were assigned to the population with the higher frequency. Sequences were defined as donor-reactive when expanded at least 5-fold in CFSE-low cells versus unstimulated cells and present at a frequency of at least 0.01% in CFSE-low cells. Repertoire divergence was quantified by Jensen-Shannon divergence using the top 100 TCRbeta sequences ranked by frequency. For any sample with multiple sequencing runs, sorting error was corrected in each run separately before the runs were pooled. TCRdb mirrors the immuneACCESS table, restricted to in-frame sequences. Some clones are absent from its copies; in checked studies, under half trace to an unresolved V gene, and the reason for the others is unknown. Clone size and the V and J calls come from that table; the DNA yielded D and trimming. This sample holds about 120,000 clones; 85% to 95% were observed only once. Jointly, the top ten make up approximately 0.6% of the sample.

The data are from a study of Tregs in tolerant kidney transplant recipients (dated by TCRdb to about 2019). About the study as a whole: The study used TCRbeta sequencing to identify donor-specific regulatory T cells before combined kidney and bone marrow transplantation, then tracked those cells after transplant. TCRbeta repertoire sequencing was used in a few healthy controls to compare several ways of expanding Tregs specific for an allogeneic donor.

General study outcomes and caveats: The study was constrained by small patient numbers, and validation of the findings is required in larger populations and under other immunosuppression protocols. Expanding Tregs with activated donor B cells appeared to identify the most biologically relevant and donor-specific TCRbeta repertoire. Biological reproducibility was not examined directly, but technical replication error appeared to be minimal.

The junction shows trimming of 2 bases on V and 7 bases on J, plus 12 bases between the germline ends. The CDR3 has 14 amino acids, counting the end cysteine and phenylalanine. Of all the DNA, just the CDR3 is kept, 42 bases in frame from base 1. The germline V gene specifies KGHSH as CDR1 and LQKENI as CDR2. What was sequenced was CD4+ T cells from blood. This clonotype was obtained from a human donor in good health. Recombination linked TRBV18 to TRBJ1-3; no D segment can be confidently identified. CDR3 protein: CASSPSDIANTIYF. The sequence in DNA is TGTGCCAGCTCACCATCAGACATAGCGAACACCATATATTTT.